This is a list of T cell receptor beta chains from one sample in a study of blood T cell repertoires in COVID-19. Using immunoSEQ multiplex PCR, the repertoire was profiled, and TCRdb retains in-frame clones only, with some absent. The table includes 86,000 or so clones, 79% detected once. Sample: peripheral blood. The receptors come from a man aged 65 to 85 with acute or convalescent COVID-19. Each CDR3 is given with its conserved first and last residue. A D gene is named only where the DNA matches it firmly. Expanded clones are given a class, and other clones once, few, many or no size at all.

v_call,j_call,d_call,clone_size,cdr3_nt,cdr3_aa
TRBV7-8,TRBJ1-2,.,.,TGTGCCAGCAGCTCCTCGGGGGGAAAATATGGCTACACCTTC,CASSSSGGKYGYTF
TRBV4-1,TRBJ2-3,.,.,TGCGCCAGCAGCCAAGGAGGGACGCAGTATTTT,CASSQGGTQYF
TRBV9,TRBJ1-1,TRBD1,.,TGTGCCAGCAGCGTAGAGGCAGGGGGCTTAGCTTTCTTT,CASSVEAGGLAFF
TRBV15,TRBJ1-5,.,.,TGTGCCACCAGCAGAGATCGGGGGGGTCAGCCCCAGCATTTT,CATSRDRGGQPQHF
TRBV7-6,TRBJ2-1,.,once,TGTGCCAGCAGCTTACGTGCGGATTACAATGAGCAGTTCTTC,CASSLRADYNEQFF
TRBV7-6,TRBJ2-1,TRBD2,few,TGTGCCAGCAGTCGGAGCGGGGGGGCCTCCAATGAGCAGTTCTTC,CASSRSGGASNEQFF
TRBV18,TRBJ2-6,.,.,TGTGCCAGCTCACCCCCTGTGTTCTCTGGGGCCAACGTCCTGACTTTC,CASSPPVFSGANVLTF
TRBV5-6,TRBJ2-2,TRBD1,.,TGTGCCAGCAGCTCGGGGACAGGGAGGACCGGGGAGCTGTTTTTT,CASSSGTGRTGELFF
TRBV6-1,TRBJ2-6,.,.,TGTGCCAGCAGTGAACAAAACTCTGGGGCCAACGTCCTGACTTTC,CASSEQNSGANVLTF
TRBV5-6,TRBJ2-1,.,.,TGTGCCAGCAGCTTGGGGAGGGGGCGATACAATGAGCAGTTCTTC,CASSLGRGRYNEQFF
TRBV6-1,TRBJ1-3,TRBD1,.,TGTGCCAGCAGTGAAAGGGGACAGGGGGCGCTTGGAAACACCATATATTTT,CASSERGQGALGNTIYF
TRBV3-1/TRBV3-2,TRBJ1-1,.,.,TGTGCCAGCAGCCAAGGACGGGAATTGGCTGAAGCTTTCTTT,CASSQGRELAEAFF
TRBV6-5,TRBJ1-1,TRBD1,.,TGTGCCAGCAGTACGGACAGGGGGCTGTACACTGAAGCTTTCTTT,CASSTDRGLYTEAFF
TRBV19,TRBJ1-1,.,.,TGTGCCAGTAGTATAAAGAGAACTGAAGCTTTCTTT,CASSIKRTEAFF
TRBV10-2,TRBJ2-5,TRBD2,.,TGCGCCAGCACTAGCGGGGGGCGCTTGCACTTC,CASTSGGRLHF
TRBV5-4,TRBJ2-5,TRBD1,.,TGTGCCAGCAGCTTGAGGGGACAGGGGGAGACCCAGTACTTC,CASSLRGQGETQYF
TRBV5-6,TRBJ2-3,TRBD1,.,TGTGCCAGCAGCTCCAGGGACAGGGGGGTTGCAGATACGCAGTATTTT,CASSSRDRGVADTQYF
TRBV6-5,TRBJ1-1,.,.,TGTGCCAGCAGTTACCGGTACGGGAACACTGAAGCTTTCTTT,CASSYRYGNTEAFF
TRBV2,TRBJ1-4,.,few,TGTGCCAGCAGTGAAAGGCGGGCAACTGAAAAACTGTTTTTT,CASSERRATEKLFF
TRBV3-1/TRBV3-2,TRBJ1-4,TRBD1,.,TGTGCCAGCAGCCAAGCAGGGGGAGGTGAAAAACTGTTTTTT,CASSQAGGGEKLFF
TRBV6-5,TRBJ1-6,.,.,TGTGCCAGCAGGGGAAGGGCAGGGCACTCACCCCTCCACTTT,CASRGRAGHSPLHF
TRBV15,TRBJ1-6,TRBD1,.,TGTGCCACCAGCAGAGATCGGGACAGTAATTCACCCCTCCACTTT,CATSRDRDSNSPLHF
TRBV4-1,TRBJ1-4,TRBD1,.,TGCGCCAGCAGCCAAGGGGCGGACAGGGGTAATGAAAAACTGTTTTTT,CASSQGADRGNEKLFF
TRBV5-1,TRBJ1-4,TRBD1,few,TGCGCCAGCAGCGAAGGGACAGGGGACGAAAAACTGTTTTTT,CASSEGTGDEKLFF
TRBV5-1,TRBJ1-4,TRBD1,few,TGCGCCAGCAGAGCACAGGGGGCTGCAACTAATGAAAAACTGTTTTTT,CASRAQGAATNEKLFF
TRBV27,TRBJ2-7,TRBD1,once,TGTGCCAGCAGTTTATTCACAGGGGGCGGATACGAGCAGTACTTC,CASSLFTGGGYEQYF
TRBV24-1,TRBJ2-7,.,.,TGTGCCACCAGTGATTCGGGGGGGACAGGGAGGCACGAGCAGTACTTC,CATSDSGGTGRHEQYF
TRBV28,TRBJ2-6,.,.,TGTGCCAGCAGTCCCAGAGGGGGAATCTCTGGGGCCAACGTCCTGACTTTC,CASSPRGGISGANVLTF
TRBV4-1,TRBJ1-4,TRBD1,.,TGCGCCAGCAGCCTCAGGGGGCATCCTAATGAAAAACTGTTTTTT,CASSLRGHPNEKLFF
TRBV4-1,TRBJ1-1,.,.,TGCGCCAGCAGCCAAGAACCCTTTGTTCGGACTGAAGCTTTCTTT,CASSQEPFVRTEAFF
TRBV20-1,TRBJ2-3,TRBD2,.,TGCAGTGCTAGTCCTGGGGGGACTAGCGGGGTTGATACGCAGTATTTT,CSASPGGTSGVDTQYF
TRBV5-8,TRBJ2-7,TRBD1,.,TGTGCCAGCAGAGAGACAGGGTCCGGAGAGCAGTACTTC,CASRETGSGEQYF
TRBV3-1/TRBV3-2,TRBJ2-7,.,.,TGTGCCAGCAGCCCGTCAATTACCAGCGAGCAGTACTTC,CASSPSITSEQYF
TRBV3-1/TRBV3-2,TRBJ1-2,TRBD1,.,TGTGCCAGCAGCCAAGAAGGGGGCCAAACTAACTATGGCTACACCTTC,CASSQEGGQTNYGYTF
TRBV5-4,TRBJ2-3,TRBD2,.,TGTGCCAGCAGCTTTGCTACGCGGGGGGGTACAGATACGCAGTATTTT,CASSFATRGGTDTQYF
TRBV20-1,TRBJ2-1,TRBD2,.,TGCAGTGCTGGGACTAAGCAGTTCTTC,CSAGTKQFF
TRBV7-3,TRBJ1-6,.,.,TGTGCCAGCAGCGGGACATTGAGTTCACCCCTCCACTTT,CASSGTLSSPLHF
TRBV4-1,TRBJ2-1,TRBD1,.,TGCGCCAGCAGCCCCCGGGACAGGGGGCCCGATGAGCAGTTCTTC,CASSPRDRGPDEQFF
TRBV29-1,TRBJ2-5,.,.,TGCAGCGTGGCTCAAGAGACCCAGTACTTC,CSVAQETQYF
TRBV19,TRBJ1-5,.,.,TGTGCCAGTAGTATTAGCGGGGGGCGAAGCAATCAGCCCCAGCATTTT,CASSISGGRSNQPQHF
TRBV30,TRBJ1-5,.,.,TGTGCCTGGGCCCCGGGGGGGGATCAGCCCCAGCATTTT,CAWAPGGDQPQHF
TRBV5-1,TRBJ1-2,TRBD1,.,TGCGCCAGCAGCTACAACGACAGGGCTAACTATGGCTACACCTTC,CASSYNDRANYGYTF
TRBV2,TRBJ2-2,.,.,TGTGCCAGCGGTGGCGGGGATACCGGGGAGCTGTTTTTT,CASGGGDTGELFF
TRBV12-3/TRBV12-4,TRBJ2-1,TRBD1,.,TGTGCCAGCAGCTACAGGGGCGGCAATGAGCAGTTCTTC,CASSYRGGNEQFF
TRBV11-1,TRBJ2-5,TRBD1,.,TGTGCCAGCAGCCGAGTAGGGACAGGCTACGCGGAGACCCAGTACTTC,CASSRVGTGYAETQYF
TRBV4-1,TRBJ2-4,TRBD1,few,TGCGCCAGCAGCCAGGACAGGGATGTCAAAAACATTCAGTACTTC,CASSQDRDVKNIQYF
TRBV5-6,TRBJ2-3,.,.,TGTGCCAGCAGCTTGATGGGGCGCCTGGGGGATACGCAGTATTTT,CASSLMGRLGDTQYF
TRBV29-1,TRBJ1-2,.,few,TGCAGCGTTGATACAGATAACTATGGCTACACCTTC,CSVDTDNYGYTF
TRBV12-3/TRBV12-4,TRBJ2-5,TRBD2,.,TGTGCCAGCAGTCCCCGGGGGGTTACCCAGTACTTC,CASSPRGVTQYF
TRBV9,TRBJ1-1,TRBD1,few,TGTGCCAGCAGCGGAGGGACAGTGAACACTGAAGCTTTCTTT,CASSGGTVNTEAFF
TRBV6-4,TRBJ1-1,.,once,TGTGCCAGCAGTGACTCAATGAAGGGGACTGAAGCTTTCTTT,CASSDSMKGTEAFF
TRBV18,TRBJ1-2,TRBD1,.,TGTGCCAGCTCCCAGCAGGGGGCGAAGAAGGGCTACACCTTC,CASSQQGAKKGYTF
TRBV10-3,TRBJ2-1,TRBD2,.,TGTGCCATCAGGGCCAAAGCGGGGGGCGAGCAGTTCTTC,CAIRAKAGGEQFF
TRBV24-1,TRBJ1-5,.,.,TGTGCCACCAGTGATAAACAGGTTAGCAATCAGCCCCAGCATTTT,CATSDKQVSNQPQHF
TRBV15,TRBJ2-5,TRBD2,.,TGTGCCACCAGCAGTCGGCTAGCGGGACAAGAGACCCAGTACTTC,CATSSRLAGQETQYF